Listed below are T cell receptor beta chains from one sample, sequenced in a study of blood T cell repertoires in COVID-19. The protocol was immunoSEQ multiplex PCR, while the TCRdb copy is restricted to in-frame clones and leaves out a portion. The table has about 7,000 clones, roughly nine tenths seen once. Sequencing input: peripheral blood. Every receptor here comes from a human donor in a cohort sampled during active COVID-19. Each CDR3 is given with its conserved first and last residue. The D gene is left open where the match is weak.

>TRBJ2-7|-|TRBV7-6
CASSLGGEGPYEQYF
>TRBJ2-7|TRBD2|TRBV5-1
CASSLEPGRRGLYEQYF
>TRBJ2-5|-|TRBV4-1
CASSRLVLETQYF
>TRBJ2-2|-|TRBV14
CASSPRQVAPTGELFF
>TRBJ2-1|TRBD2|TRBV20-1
CSTSGSTEQFF
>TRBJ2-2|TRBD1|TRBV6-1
CASSDLRQGMNTGELFF
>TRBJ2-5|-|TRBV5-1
CASSLARSETQYF
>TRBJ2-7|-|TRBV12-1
CASSFARVFTYEQYF
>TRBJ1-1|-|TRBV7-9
CASSYWALTEAFF
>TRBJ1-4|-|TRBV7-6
CASSPGGTFNEKLFF
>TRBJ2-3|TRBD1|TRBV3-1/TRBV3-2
CASSQGQGRADTQYF
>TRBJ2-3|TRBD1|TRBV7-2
CASSTSPIRGKGGDTQYF
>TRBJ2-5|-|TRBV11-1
CASTGRDKNQETQYF
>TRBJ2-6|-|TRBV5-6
CASSLTDYSGANVLTF
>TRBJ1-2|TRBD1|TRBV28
CASSLGQHYGYTF
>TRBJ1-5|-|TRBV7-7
CASSLLPGEGQPQHF
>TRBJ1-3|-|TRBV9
CASSQTAISGNTIYF
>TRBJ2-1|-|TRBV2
CASERVRHNEQFF
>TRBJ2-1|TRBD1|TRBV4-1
CANRGHEQFF
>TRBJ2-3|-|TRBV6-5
CASSSSHGGTDTQYF
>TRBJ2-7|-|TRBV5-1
CASSLVGQFYEQYF
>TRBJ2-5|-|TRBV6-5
CASSPQFTETQYF
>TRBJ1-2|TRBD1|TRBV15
CATTMTGRRGYTF
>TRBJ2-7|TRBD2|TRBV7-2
CASSLGLADFYEQYF
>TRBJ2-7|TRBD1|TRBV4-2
CASSQQATGTAAYEQYF
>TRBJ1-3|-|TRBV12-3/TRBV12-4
CASSEGNTIYF
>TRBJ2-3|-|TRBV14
CASSQAGSVNLRTDTQYF
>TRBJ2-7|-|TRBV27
CASSLSQGREQYF
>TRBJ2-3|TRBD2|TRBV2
CASSVSSGGASDTQYF